The 11 T cell receptor beta chains reported below all come from one sample, sequenced in a study of blood T cell repertoires in COVID-19. Sequenced by immunoSEQ multiplex PCR; TCRdb stores in-frame clones only, minus some. The table lists roughly 32,000 clones, roughly 80% of them singletons. The sample comprised peripheral blood. These receptors came from a man of 80 years or more with active or convalescent COVID-19.

The chain employs TRBV28 and TRBJ2-3, with D tentatively TRBD2 (5 bases). The CDR3 consists of 14 residues. Germline values: CDR1 MDHEN, CDR2 SYDVKM. Deletions cut 5 bases from V and 3 bases from J, with 12 bases between. CDR3 in DNA: TGTGCCAGCAGTCCGGGGTTCTTTACAGATACGCAGTATTTT. As protein: CASSPGFFTDTQYF.

The DNA of the CDR3 is TGTGCCAGCTCACGTGGACTAGCGGGAGACTTAGAGCAGTTCTTC. It yields the protein CASSRGLAGDLEQFF. The chain links TRBV18 to TRBJ2-1; 13 positions match TRBD2. This CDR3 has 15 residues. The V and J ends lost 4 bases and 10 bases, in that order; junction bases with no gene match: 7. Germline V gene sequence: CDR1 KGHSH, CDR2 LQKENI.

The genes are TRBV7-9 and TRBJ2-1; 10 positions match TRBD2. Germline V CDR1 and CDR2: SEHNR, FQNEAQ (reference sequence). V gave up 5 bases and J gave up 3 bases; unmatched junction bases: 7. The CDR3 sequence is 16 residues long. Here the CDR3 reads CASSPGLAVFYNEQFF. CDR3 coding DNA: TGTGCCAGCAGCCCCGGACTAGCGGTATTCTACAATGAGCAGTTCTTC.

The CDR3 here is CASSPGQIEAFF. CDR3 DNA sequence: TGTGCCAGCAGCCCCGGACAGATTGAAGCTTTCTTT. The chain is built from TRBV7-9 and TRBJ1-1; possible D gene TRBD1, 6 bases. Trimming cost V 5 bases and J 7 bases, with 11 bases left between them. Germline CDR1 is SEHNR and CDR2 is FQNEAQ (reference sequence). The length of the CDR3 is 12 residues.

The rearrangement links TRBV7-2 to TRBJ2-2; 11 nucleotides align to TRBD2. The length of the CDR3 is 17 residues. Germline CDR1 is SGHTA and CDR2 is FQGNSA. Trimming cost V 6 bases and J 5 bases; bases outside gene matches: 11. CDR3 region: CASSISGRAISTGELFF. The CDR3 coding sequence is TGTGCCAGCAGTATTAGCGGGAGGGCCATTTCAACCGGGGAGCTGTTTTTT.

The rearrangement joins TRBV29-1 to TRBJ1-1; the match to TRBD1 covers 9 bases. Trimming took 6 bases from V and 1 from J; bases not matched to a gene: 3. The length of the CDR3 is 13 residues. Germline V CDR1 and CDR2: SQVTM, ANQGSEA. The CDR3 region has the DNA TGCAGCGTGAAACAGGGGGCGAACACTGAAGCTTTCTTT. Its protein is CSVKQGANTEAFF.

This clone was seen a handful of times. The chain links TRBV7-9 to TRBJ1-6; D call uncertain. The CDR3 length is 13 residues. Deletions cut 5 bases from V and 10 bases from J, with 12 bases between. The germline gives CDR1 SEHNR, CDR2 FQNEAQ (reference sequence). Written as DNA, the CDR3 is TGTGCCAGCAGCCGCGAGGGAGGGTCACCCCTCCACTTT. Its translation is CASSREGGSPLHF.

This chain uses TRBV30 with TRBJ2-1; D uncertain. Germline-derived CDR1 and CDR2 are GTSNPN and SVGIG (reference sequence). The CDR3 has 13 amino acids. V shed 5 bases and J shed 6 bases, with 14 bases lying between them. In DNA, the CDR3 is TGTGCCTGGTCAAGAGCTAGTTTCAATGAGCAGTTCTTC. Encoded protein: CAWSRASFNEQFF.

This clone was seen a few times. The chain is built from TRBV6-2 or TRBV6-3 and TRBJ2-1, with TRBD2 matching 11 bases. Germline values: CDR1 MNHEY, CDR2 SVGEGT. The CDR3 covers 16 residues. V shed 5 bases, J shed 12 bases, and the junction held 15 bases outside the gene matches. CDR3: CASSPTPPRLAGMQFF. CDR3 nucleotides: TGTGCCAGCAGTCCAACCCCACCCCGACTAGCGGGAATGCAGTTCTTC.

This rearrangement joins TRBV5-1 to TRBJ1-2, with a weak D call TRBD1 (5 bases). The CDR3 sequence is 15 residues long. Germline values: CDR1 SGHRS, CDR2 YFSETQ. V lost 0 bases and J lost 2, with 11 bases in between. CDR3: CASSLVSGSNYGYTF. CDR3 DNA: TGCGCCAGCAGCTTGGTTTCAGGGTCGAACTATGGCTACACCTTC. Looking up the rest from reference TRBV5-1 and TRBJ1-2 gives the full variable domain: KAGVTQTPRYLIKTRGQQVTLSCSPISGHRSVSWYQQTPGQGLQFLFEYFSETQRNKGNFPGRFSGRQFSNSRSEMNVSTLELGDSALYLCASSLVSGSNYGYTFGSGTRLTVV.

V usage is TRBV19 and J usage is TRBJ1-1; D call uncertain. Germline V lookup: CDR1 LNHDA, CDR2 SQIVND (reference sequence). This CDR3 has 13 residues. The V end lost 1 base, the J end lost 5 bases, and 8 bases lay between the germline ends. CDR3 DNA: TGTGCCAGTAGTATAGTCCCCGGGACTGAAGCTTTCTTT. Translated, it gives CASSIVPGTEAFF.